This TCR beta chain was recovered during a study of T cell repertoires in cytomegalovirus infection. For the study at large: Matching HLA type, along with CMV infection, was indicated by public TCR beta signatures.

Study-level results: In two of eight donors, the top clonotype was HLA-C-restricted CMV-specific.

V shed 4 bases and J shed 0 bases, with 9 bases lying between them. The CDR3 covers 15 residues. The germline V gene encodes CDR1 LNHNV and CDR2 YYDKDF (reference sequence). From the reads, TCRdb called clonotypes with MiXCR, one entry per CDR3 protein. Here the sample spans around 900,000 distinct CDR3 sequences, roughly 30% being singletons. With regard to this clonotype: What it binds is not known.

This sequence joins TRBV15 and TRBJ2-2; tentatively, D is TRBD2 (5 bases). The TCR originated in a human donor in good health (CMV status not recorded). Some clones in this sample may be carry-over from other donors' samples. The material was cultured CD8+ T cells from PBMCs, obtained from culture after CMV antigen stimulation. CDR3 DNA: TGTGCCACCAGCATCCCGGAGGCGAACACCGGGGAGCTGTTTTTT. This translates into CATSIPEANTGELFF.